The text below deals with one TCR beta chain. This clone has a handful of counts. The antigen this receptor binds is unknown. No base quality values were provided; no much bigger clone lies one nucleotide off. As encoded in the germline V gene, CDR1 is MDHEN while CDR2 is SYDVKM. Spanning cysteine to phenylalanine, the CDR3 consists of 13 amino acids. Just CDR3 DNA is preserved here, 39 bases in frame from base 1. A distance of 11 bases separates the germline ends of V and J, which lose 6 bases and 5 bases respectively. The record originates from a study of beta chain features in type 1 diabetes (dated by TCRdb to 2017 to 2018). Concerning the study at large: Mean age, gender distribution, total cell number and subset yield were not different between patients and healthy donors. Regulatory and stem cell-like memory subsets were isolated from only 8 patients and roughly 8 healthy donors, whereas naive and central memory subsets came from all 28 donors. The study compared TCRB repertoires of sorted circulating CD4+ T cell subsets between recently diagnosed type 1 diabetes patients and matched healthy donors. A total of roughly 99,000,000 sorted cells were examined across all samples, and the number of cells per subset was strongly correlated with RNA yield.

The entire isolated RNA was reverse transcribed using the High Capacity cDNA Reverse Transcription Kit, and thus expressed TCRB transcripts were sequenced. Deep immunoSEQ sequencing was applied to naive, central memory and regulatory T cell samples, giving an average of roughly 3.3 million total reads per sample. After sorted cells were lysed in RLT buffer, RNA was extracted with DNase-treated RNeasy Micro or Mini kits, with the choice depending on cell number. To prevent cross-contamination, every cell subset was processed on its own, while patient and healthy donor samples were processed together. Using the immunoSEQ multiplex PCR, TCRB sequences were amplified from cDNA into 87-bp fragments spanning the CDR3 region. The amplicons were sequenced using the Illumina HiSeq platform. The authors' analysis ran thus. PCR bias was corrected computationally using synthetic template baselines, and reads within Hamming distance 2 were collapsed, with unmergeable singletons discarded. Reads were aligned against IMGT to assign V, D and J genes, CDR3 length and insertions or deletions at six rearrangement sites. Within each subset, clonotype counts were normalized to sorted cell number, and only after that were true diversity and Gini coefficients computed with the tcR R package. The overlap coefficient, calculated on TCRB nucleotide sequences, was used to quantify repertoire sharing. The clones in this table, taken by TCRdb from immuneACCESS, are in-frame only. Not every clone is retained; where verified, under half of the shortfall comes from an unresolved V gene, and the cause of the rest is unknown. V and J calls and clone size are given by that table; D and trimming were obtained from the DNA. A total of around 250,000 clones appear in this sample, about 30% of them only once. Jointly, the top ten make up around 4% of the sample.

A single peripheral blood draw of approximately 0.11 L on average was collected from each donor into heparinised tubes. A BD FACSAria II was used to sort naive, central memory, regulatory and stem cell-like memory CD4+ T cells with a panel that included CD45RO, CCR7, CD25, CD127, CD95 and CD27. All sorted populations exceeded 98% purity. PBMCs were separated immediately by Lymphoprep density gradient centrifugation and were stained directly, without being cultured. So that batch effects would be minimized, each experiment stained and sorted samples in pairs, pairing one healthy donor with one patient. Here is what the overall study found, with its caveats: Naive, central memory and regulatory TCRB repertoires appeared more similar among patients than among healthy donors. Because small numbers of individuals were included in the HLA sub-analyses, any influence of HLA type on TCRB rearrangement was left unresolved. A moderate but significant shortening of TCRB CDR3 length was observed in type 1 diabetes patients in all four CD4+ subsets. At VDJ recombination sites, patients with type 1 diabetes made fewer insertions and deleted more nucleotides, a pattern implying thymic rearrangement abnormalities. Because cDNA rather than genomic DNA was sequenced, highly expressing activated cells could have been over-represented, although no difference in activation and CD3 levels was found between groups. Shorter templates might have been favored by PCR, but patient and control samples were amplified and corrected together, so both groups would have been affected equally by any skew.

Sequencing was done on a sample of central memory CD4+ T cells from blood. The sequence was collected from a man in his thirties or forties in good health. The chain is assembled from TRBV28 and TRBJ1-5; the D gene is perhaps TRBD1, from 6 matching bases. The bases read TGTGCCAGCAGCTCCGACAGGTATCAGCCCCAGCATTTT. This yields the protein CASSSDRYQPQHF.